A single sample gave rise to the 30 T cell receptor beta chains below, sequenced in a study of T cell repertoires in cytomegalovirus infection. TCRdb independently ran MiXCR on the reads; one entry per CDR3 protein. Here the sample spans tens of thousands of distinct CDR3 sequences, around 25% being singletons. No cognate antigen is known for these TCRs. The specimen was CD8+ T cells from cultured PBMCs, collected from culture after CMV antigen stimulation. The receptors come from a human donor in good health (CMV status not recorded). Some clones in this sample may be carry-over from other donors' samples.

DNA of the CDR3: TGTGCCAGTAGTATAGGCGCAGCCGGGCCGGGCAATGAGCAGTTCTTC. This sequence encodes CASSIGAAGPGNEQFF. This rearrangement joins TRBV19 to TRBJ2-1; D is unresolved. Per the germline V gene, CDR1 is LNHDA and CDR2 is SQIVND (reference sequence). Deletions cut 1 base from V and 6 bases from J, with 16 bases between. There are 16 residues in the CDR3.

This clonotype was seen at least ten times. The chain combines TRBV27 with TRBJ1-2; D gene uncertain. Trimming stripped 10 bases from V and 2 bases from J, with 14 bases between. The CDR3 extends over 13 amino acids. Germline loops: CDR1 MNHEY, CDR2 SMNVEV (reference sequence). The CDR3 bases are TGTGCCATCCCACCCCAGAGGAACTATGGCTACACCTTC. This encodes CAIPPQRNYGYTF.

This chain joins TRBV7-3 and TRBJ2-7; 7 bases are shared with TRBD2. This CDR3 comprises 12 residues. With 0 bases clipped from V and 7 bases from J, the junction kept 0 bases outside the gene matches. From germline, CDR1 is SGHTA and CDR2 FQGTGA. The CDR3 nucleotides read TGTGCCAGCAGCTTAACAGCGGGGGAGCAGTACTTC. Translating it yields CASSLTAGEQYF.

The CDR3 DNA sequence: TGCAGTGCTAGGGGCCAGGGGGCGGCAGATACGCAGTATTTT. The encoded protein is CSARGQGAADTQYF. The chain has TRBV20-1 and TRBJ2-3; 8 nucleotides match TRBD1. After removal of 3 bases from V and 4 bases from J, the junction contained 6 bases not matched to a gene. Germline CDR1 is DFQATT and CDR2 is SNEGSKA (reference sequence). CDR3 length: 14 residues.

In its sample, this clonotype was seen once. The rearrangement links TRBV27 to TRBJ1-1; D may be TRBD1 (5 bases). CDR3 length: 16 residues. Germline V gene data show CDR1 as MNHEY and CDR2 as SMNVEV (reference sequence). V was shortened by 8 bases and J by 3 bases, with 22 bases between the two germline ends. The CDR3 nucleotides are TGTGCCAGCTGGTGGAACGTGCGTTCGGGGGACACTGAAGCTTTCTTT. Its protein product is CASWWNVRSGDTEAFF.

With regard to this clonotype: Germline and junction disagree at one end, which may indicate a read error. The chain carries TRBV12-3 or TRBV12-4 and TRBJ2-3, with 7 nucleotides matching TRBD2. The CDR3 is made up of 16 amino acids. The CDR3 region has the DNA TGTGCCAACAGTCAATGGGGGGGGGAGGACCCAGATACGCAGTATTTT. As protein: CANSQWGGEDPDTQYF.

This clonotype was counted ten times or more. The CDR3 here is CASSLEGGGAADTQYF. CDR3 sequence (DNA): TGTGCCAGCAGCTTAGAAGGCGGGGGGGCGGCAGATACGCAGTATTTT. J is TRBJ2-3 and V is TRBV11-2; 9 bases align to TRBD2. There are 16 residues in the CDR3. V was clipped by 0 bases and J by 4 bases; unmatched bases: 5. Germline loops: CDR1 SGHAT, CDR2 FQNNGV.

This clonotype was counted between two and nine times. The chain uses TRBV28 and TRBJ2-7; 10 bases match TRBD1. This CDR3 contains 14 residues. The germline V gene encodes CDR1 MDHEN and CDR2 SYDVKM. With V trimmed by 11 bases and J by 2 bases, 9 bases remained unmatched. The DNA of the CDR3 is TGTGCCGCGGCCCCCGGGACAGGGGCCTACGAGCAGTACTTC. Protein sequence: CAAAPGTGAYEQYF. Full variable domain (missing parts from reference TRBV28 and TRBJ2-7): DVKVTQSSRYLVKRTGEKVFLECVQDMDHENMFWYRQDPGLGLRLIYFSYDVKMKEKGDIPEGYSVSREKKERFSLILESASTNQTSMYLCAAAPGTGAYEQYFGPGTRLTVT.

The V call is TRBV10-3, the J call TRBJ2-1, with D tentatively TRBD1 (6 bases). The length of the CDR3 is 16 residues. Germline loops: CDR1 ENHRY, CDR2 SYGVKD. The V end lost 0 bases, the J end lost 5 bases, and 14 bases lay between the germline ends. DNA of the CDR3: TGTGCCATCAGTGAGTCGACAGGAGTAGGGGACAATGAGCAGTTCTTC. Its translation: CAISESTGVGDNEQFF.

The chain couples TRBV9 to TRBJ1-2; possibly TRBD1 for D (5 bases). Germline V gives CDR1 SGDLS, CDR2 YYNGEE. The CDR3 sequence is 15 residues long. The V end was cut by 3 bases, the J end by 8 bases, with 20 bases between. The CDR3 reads CASSERAGRVGGYTF. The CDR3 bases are TGTGCCAGCAGCGAGAGGGCAGGGCGGGTGGGAGGCTACACCTTC.

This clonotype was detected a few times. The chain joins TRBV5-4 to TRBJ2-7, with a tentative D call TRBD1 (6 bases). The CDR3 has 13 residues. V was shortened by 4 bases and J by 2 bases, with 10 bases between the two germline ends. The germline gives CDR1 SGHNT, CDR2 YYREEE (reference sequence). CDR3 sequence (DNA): TGTGCCAGCAGCCGGGACACCACCTACGAGCAGTACTTC. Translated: CASSRDTTYEQYF.

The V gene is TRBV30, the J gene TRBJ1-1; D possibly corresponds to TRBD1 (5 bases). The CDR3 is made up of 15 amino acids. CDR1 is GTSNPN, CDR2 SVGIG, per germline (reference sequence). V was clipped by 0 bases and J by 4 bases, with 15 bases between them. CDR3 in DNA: TGTGCCTGGAGTGTACCCGGGGGACCCAGCACTGAAGCTTTCTTT. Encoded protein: CAWSVPGGPSTEAFF.

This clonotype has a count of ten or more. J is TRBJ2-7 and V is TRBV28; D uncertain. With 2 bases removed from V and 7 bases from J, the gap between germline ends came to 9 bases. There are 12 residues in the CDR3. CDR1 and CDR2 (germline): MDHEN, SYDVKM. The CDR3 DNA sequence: TGTGCCAGCAGTTTAGGAGTGAGGGAGCAGTACTTC. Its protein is CASSLGVREQYF.

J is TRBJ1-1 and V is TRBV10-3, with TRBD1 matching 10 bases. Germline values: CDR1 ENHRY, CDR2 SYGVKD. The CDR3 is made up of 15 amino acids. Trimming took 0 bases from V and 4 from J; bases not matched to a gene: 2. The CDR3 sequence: CAISESGQGTTEAFF. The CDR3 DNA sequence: TGTGCCATCAGTGAGTCGGGACAGGGGACCACTGAAGCTTTCTTT.

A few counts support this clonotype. This CDR3 is CSVEIAGGPKETQYF. The CDR3, as DNA: TGCAGCGTTGAAATAGCGGGAGGGCCCAAGGAGACCCAGTACTTC. The rearrangement uses TRBV29-1 and TRBJ2-5; 11 nucleotides match TRBD2. Germline-derived CDR1 and CDR2 are SQVTM and ANQGSEA. J gave up 5 bases and V 2 bases, and 7 bases lay outside the gene matches. The CDR3 spans 15 residues.

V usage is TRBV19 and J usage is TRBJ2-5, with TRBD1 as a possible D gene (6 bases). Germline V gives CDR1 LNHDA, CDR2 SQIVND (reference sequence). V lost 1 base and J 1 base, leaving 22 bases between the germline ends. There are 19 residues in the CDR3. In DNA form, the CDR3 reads TGTGCCAGTAGTATAGTCCAGGGGCTTGGGACCACAATCCAAGAGACCCAGTACTTC. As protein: CASSIVQGLGTTIQETQYF.

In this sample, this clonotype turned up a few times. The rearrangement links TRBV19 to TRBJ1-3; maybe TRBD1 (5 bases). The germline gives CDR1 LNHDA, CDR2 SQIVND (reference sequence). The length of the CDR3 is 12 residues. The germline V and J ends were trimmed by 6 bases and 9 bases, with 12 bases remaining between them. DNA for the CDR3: TGTGCCAGTAGACGTCCGGGGGGCACCATATATTTT. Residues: CASRRPGGTIYF.

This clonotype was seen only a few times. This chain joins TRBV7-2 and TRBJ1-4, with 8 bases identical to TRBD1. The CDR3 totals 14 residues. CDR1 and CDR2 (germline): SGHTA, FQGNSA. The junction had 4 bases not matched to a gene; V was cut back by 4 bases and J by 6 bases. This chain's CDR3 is CASSSDRVHEKLFF. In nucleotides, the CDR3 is TGTGCCAGCAGCTCGGACAGGGTACATGAAAAACTGTTTTTT.

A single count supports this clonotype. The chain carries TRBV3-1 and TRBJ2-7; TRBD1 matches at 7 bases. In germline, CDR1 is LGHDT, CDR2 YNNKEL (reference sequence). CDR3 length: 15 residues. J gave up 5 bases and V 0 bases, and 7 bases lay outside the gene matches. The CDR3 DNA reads TGTGCCAGCAGCCAAGATAAGACAGGGCGCGACGAGCAGTACTTC. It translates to CASSQDKTGRDEQYF.

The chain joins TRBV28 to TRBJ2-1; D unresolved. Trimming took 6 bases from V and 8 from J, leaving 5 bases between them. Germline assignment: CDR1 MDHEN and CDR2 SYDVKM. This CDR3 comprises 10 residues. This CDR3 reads CASRRYEQFF. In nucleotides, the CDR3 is TGTGCCAGCAGAAGATATGAGCAGTTCTTC.

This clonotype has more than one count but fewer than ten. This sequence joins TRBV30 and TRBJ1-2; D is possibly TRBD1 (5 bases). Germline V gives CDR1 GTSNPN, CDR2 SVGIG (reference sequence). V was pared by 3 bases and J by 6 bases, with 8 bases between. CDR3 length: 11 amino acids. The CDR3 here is CAWRKGDGYTF. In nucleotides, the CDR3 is TGTGCCTGGAGAAAAGGGGATGGCTACACCTTC.

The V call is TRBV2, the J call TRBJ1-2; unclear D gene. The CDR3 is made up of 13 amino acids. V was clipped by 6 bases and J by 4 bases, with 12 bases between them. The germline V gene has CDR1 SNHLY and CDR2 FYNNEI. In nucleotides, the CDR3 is TGTGCCAGCAGCCCCAAGTTCCCCTATGGCTACACCTTC. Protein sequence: CASSPKFPYGYTF.

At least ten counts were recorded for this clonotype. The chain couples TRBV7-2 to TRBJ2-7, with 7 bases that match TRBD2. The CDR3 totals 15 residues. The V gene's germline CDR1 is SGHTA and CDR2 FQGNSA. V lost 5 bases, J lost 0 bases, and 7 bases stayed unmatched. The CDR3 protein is CASSHLAEGSYEQYF. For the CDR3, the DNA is TGTGCCAGCAGCCACCTAGCGGAGGGCTCCTACGAGCAGTACTTC.

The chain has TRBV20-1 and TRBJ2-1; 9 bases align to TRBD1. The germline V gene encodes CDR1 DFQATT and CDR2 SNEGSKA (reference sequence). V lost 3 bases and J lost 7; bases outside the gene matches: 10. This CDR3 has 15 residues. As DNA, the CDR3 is TGCAGTGCTAGCTACTACGCGGACAGGGGAAATGAGCAGTTCTTC. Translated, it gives CSASYYADRGNEQFF.

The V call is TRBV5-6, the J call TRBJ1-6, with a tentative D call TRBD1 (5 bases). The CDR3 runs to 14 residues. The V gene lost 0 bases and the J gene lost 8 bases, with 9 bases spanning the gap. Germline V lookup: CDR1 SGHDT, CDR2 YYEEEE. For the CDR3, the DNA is TGTGCCAGCAGCTTGGACAGGCTCGATTCACCCCTCCACTTT. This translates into CASSLDRLDSPLHF.

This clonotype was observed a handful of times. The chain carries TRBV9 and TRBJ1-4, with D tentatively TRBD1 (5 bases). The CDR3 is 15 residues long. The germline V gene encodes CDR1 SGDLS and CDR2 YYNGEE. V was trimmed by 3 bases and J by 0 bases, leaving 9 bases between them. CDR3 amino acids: CASSEGRATNEKLFF. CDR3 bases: TGTGCCAGCAGCGAGGGGCGCGCAACTAATGAAAAACTGTTTTTT.

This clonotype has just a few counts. The CDR3 here is CASSDFGSDIDYGYTF. The CDR3 bases are TGTGCCAGTAGTGATTTCGGATCCGATATAGACTATGGCTACACCTTC. The chain is built from TRBV19 and TRBJ1-2; no definite D call. The ends were cut back, 5 bases at V and 3 bases at J, with 19 bases in the middle. From germline, CDR1 is LNHDA and CDR2 SQIVND (reference sequence). The CDR3 totals 16 residues. Looking up the rest from reference TRBV19 and TRBJ1-2 gives the full variable domain: DGGITQSPKYLFRKEGQNVTLSCEQNLNHDAMYWYRQDPGQGLRLIYYSQIVNDFQKGDIAEGYSVSREKKESFPLTVTSAQKNPTAFYLCASSDFGSDIDYGYTFGSGTRLTVV.

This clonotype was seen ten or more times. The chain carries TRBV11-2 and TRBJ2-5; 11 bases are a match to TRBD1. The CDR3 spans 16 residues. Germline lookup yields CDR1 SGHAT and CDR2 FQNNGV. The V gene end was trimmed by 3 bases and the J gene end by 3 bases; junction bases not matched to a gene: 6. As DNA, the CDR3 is TGTGCCAGCAGCTTGCGTCCGGGACAGGGGGAAGAGACCCAGTACTTC. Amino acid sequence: CASSLRPGQGEETQYF.

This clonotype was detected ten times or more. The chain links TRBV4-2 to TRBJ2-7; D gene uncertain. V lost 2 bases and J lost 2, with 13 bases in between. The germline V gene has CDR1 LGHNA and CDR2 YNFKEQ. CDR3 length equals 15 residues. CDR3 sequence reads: CASSQSISEAYEQYF. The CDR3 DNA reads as TGTGCCAGCAGCCAATCCATATCAGAGGCCTACGAGCAGTACTTC.

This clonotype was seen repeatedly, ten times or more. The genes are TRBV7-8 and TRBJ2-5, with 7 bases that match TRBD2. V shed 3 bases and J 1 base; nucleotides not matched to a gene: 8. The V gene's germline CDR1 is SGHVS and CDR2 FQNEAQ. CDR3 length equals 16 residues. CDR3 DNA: TGTGCCAGCAGCTTGCGGGAGCCCACCCCCCAAGAGACCCAGTACTTC. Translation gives CASSLREPTPQETQYF.